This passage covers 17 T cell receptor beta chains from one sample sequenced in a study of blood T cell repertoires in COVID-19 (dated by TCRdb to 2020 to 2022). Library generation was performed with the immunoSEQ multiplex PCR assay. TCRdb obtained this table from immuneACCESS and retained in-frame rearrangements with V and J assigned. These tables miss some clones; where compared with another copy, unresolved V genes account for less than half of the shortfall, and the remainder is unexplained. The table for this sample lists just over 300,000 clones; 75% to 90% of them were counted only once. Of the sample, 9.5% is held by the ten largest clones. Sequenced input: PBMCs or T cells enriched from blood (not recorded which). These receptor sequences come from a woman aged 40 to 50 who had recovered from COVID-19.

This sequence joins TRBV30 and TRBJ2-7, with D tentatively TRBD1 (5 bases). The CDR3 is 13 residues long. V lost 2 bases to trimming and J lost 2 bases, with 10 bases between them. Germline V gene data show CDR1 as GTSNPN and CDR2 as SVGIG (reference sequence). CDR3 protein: CAWSFGATYEQYF. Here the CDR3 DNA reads TGTGCCTGGAGTTTTGGGGCTACCTACGAGCAGTACTTC.

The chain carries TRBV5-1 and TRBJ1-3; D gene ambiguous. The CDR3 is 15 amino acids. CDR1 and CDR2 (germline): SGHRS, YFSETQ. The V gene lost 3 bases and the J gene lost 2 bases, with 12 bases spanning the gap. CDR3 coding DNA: TGCGCCAGCAGCTCAGACGGGAATACTGGAAACACCATATATTTT. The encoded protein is CASSSDGNTGNTIYF.

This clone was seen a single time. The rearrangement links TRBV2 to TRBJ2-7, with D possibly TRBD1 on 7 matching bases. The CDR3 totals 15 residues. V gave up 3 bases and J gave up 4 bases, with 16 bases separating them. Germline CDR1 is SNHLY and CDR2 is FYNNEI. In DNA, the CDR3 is TGTGCCAGCAGTGAGGGTCAGGGGGGCATATACGAGCAGTACTTC. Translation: CASSEGQGGIYEQYF.

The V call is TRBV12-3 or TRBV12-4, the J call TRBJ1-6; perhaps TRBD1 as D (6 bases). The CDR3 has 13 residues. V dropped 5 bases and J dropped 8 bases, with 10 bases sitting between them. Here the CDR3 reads CASSTRTDSPLHF. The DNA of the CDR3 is TGTGCCAGCAGTACCCGGACAGATTCACCCCTCCACTTT.

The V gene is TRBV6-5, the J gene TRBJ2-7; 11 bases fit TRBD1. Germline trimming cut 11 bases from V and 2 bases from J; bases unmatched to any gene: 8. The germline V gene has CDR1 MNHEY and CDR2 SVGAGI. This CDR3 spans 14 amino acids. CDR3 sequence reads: CAVRGDRGTYEQYF. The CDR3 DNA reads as TGTGCCGTTCGTGGGGACAGGGGGACCTACGAGCAGTACTTC.

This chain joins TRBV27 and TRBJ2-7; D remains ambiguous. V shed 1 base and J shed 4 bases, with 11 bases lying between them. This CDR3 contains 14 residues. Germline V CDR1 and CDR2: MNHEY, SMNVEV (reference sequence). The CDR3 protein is CASSLLENLYEQYF. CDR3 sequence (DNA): TGTGCCAGCAGTTTATTGGAGAACCTATACGAGCAGTACTTC.

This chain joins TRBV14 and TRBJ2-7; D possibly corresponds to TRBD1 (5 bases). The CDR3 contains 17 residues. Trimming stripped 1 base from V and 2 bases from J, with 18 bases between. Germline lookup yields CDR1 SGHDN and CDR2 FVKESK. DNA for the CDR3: TGTGCCAGCAGCCAAGCTGGAGAGAGGCAGGGTCCCTACGAGCAGTACTTC. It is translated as CASSQAGERQGPYEQYF.

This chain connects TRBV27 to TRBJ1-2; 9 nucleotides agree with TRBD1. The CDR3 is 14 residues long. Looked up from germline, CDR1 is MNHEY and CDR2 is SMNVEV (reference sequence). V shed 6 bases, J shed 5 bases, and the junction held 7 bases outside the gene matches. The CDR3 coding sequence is TGTGCCAGCAGACCGGGACAGGGACGATATGGCTACACCTTC. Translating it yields CASRPGQGRYGYTF.

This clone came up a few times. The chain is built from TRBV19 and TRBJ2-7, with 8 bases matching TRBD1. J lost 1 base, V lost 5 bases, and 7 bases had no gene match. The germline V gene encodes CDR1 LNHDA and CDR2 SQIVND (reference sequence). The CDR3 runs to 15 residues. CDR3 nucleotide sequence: TGTGCCAGTAGTCCGGGACAGGCCTCTTCCTACGAGCAGTACTTC. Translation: CASSPGQASSYEQYF.

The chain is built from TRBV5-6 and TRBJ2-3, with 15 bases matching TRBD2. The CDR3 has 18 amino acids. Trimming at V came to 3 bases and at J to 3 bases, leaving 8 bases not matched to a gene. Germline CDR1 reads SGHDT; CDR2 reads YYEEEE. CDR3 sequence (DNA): TGTGCCAGCAGCTCTGGACTAGCGGGAGGGGCGGGTACAGATACGCAGTATTTT. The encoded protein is CASSSGLAGGAGTDTQYF.

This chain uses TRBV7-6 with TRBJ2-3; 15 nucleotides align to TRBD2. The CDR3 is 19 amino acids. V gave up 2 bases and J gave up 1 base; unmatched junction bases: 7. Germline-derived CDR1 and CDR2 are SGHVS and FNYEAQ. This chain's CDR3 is CASSLFGLAGGPGTDTQYF. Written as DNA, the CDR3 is TGTGCCAGCAGCTTATTTGGACTAGCGGGAGGGCCGGGCACAGATACGCAGTATTTT.

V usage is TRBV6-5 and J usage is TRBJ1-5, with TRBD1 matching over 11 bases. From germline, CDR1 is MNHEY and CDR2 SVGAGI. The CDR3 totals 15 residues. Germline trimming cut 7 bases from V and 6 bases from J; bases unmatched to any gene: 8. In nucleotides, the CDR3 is TGTGCCAGCACCGGACAGGGGGCGTCCGTTCAGCCCCAGCATTTT. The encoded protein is CASTGQGASVQPQHF.

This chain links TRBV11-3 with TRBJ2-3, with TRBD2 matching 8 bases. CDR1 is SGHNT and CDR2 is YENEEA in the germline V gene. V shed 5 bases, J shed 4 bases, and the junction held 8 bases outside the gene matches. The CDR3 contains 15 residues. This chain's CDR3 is CASSPTSGISDTQYF. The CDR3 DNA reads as TGTGCCAGCAGCCCAACTAGCGGTATCTCAGATACGCAGTATTTT.

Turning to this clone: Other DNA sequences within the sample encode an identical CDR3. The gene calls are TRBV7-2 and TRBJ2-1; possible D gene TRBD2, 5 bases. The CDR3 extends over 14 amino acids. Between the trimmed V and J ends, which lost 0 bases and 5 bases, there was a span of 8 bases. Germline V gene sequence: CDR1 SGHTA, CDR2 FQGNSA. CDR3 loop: CASSLAGANNEQFF. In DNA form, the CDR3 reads TGTGCCAGCAGCTTAGCGGGAGCGAACAATGAGCAGTTCTTC. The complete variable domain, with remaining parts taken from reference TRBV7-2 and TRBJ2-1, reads GAGVSQSPSNKVTEKGKDVELRCDPISGHTALYWYRQSLGQGLEFLIYFQGNSAPDKSGLPSDRFSAERTGGSVSTLTIQRTQQEDSAVYLCASSLAGANNEQFFGPGTRLTVL.

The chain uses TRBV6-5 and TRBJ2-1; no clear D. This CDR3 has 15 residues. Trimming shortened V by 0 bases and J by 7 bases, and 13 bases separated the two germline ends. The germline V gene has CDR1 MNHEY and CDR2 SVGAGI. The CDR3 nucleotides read TGTGCCAGCAGTTACTCGATACCCTTAGTGAATGAGCAGTTCTTC. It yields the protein CASSYSIPLVNEQFF.

The CDR3 bases are TGTGCCAGCAGTTATGGGACAGGGGTAGCTAACTATGGCTACACCTTC. Its protein product is CASSYGTGVANYGYTF. This chain joins TRBV6-2 or TRBV6-3 and TRBJ1-2; 10 bases align to TRBD1. CDR1 is MNHEY, CDR2 SVGEGT, per germline. This CDR3 has 16 residues. The V segment lost 3 bases and the J segment 0 bases; nucleotides outside the gene matches: 4.

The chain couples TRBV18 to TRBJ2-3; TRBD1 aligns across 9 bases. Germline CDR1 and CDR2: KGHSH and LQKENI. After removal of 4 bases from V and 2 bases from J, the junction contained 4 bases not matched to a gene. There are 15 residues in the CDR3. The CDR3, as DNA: TGTGCCAGCTCACTGGGACAGGGACTCACAGATACGCAGTATTTT. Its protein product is CASSLGQGLTDTQYF.